A selection of T cell receptor beta chains follows, all from one sample in a study of T cell clones after liver transplantation. Method: immunoSEQ multiplex PCR; TCRdb's copy keeps in-frame clones and lacks some. The sample holds 75,000 to 85,000 clones; roughly 83% are singletons and the top ten take 2.8%. Sequencing used CD4+ T cells from blood, obtained at the 22-month timepoint. Receptors originate from a human patient who received a liver transplant. Some of the T cells may derive from the graft donor. The CDR3 runs from the conserved cysteine through the conserved F or W. A D gene is named only where the DNA matches it firmly. Clone size is given for some rows only: seen once, a few or many times, or a class if the clone is expanded.

V,J,size,D,DNA,CDR3
TRBV7-2,TRBJ2-5,NA,TRBD1,TGTGCCAGCAGCTTGGACAGGGTGGAGACCCAGTACTTC,CASSLDRVETQYF
TRBV18,TRBJ1-2,NA,TRBD1,TGTGCCAGCTCACCACCGGGGGACAGCCTCTCGGGCTACACCTTC,CASSPPGDSLSGYTF
TRBV7-3,TRBJ1-1,NA,NA,TGTGCCAGCAGCTTAGAAGGCCAGATGAACACTGAAGCTTTCTTT,CASSLEGQMNTEAFF
TRBV6-1,TRBJ1-2,NA,NA,TGTGCCAGCAGTGAACTCTCACAGAACTATGGCTACACCTTC,CASSELSQNYGYTF
TRBV28,TRBJ2-7,NA,TRBD1,TGTGCCAGCAGTTCCCCCCCGGGACAGGGGCACGAGCAGTACTTC,CASSSPPGQGHEQYF
TRBV7-3,TRBJ2-2,NA,NA,TGTGCCAGCAGCCGTCTTACCGGGGAGCTGTTTTTT,CASSRLTGELFF
TRBV7-3,TRBJ2-2,NA,NA,TGTGCCAGCAGCTTACGGGTAGCCGCGAACACCGGGGAGCTGTTTTTT,CASSLRVAANTGELFF
TRBV7-8,TRBJ2-3,NA,TRBD1,TGTGCCAGCAGCTCTGTAGGGGGCAGGGGGCTTGCGGATACGCAGTATTTT,CASSSVGGRGLADTQYF
TRBV27,TRBJ2-6,once,NA,TGTGCCAGCGCGACCCAGTTCTCTGGGGCCAACGTCCTGACTTTC,CASATQFSGANVLTF
TRBV11-2,TRBJ2-7,NA,TRBD1,TGTGCCAGCAGAAAGGGGACAGGGCCGTCCTACGAGCAGTACTTC,CASRKGTGPSYEQYF
TRBV5-1,TRBJ2-5,NA,NA,TGCGCCAGCAGTAATCCCGGAGAGGGGACTCAAGAGACCCAGTACTTC,CASSNPGEGTQETQYF
TRBV5-4,TRBJ2-2,NA,NA,TGTGCCGGTACGATAGCGCCGAACACCGGGGAGCTGTTTTTT,CAGTIAPNTGELFF
TRBV18,TRBJ1-5,NA,TRBD1,TGTGCCAGCTCACCTGGACAGGGCGCTTCACAGCCCCAGCATTTT,CASSPGQGASQPQHF
TRBV7-9,TRBJ2-1,NA,TRBD1,TGTGCCAGCAGCTCCCCTGAAAGTCAGGGGGTATACAATGAGCAGTTCTTC,CASSSPESQGVYNEQFF
TRBV11-2,TRBJ2-5,NA,NA,TGTGCCAGCAGCCTAGAGGGAGGGACAGGCAAGACGGAGACCCAGTACTTC,CASSLEGGTGKTETQYF
TRBV4-3,TRBJ2-3,NA,TRBD2,TGCGCCAGCAGCCAAGAACGGCTCGGGCTAGCGGGAGGGAGGGATACGCAGTATTTT,CASSQERLGLAGGRDTQYF
TRBV7-3,TRBJ2-5,NA,NA,TGTGCCAGCAGCTTGGGGGGGCCTGGAGAGACCCAGTACTTC,CASSLGGPGETQYF
TRBV28,TRBJ2-7,NA,NA,TGTGCCAGCAGTCCACGTTCGGGGCCCTCCTACGAGCAGTACTTC,CASSPRSGPSYEQYF
TRBV7-3,TRBJ2-3,NA,NA,TGTGCCAGCAGCTTAACTTGGACTACCACAGATACGCAGTATTTT,CASSLTWTTTDTQYF
TRBV2,TRBJ1-5,NA,NA,TGTGCCAGCAGTGAAAATGGGGTCCCCAATCAGCCCCAGCATTTT,CASSENGVPNQPQHF
TRBV6-6,TRBJ1-5,NA,NA,TGTGCCAGCACCCCCGGCGAGGGTCAGCCCCAGCATTTT,CASTPGEGQPQHF
TRBV5-1,TRBJ2-1,NA,TRBD2,TGCGCCAGCAGCTCAACTAGCGCTAACAATGAGCAGTTCTTC,CASSSTSANNEQFF
TRBV5-4,TRBJ2-3,NA,TRBD2,TGTGCCAGCAGCTTGGCCGGACTAGCGGGGGGTACCACAGATACGCAGTATTTT,CASSLAGLAGGTTDTQYF
TRBV11-2,TRBJ1-6,once,NA,TGTGCCAGCAGCTTAGAGAGAGGAAGCGGCCCCCTCCACTTT,CASSLERGSGPLHF
TRBV6-5,TRBJ1-2,once,TRBD1,TGTGCCAGCAGACCGAATCAGGGGGCCTATGGCTACACCTTC,CASRPNQGAYGYTF
TRBV5-4,TRBJ1-4,NA,NA,TGTGCCAGCAGCTTGGATTCAACTAATGAAAAACTGTTTTTT,CASSLDSTNEKLFF
TRBV10-3,TRBJ1-1,few,TRBD1,TGTGCCATCAGTGACTGGACAGGGGTGAACACTGAAGCTTTCTTT,CAISDWTGVNTEAFF
TRBV29-1,TRBJ2-5,NA,NA,TGCAGCGTTGAAGAGGGTGGGCGGCGGGAGACCCAGTACTTC,CSVEEGGRRETQYF
TRBV20-1,TRBJ1-2,NA,NA,TGCAGTGCTAGACTTATGAGTGGCTACACCTTC,CSARLMSGYTF
TRBV27,TRBJ1-1,NA,NA,TGTGCCAGCAGTAAAGAGGGGAACTGGAACACTGAAGCTTTCTTT,CASSKEGNWNTEAFF
TRBV7-8,TRBJ2-3,NA,NA,TGTGCCAGCAGCCTGATGCCGGGTGCTAGCACAGATACGCAGTATTTT,CASSLMPGASTDTQYF
TRBV19,TRBJ2-1,NA,TRBD2,TGTGCCAGTAGCCCTAGATCTAGCGGGAGTGGCTATGAGCAGTTCTTC,CASSPRSSGSGYEQFF
TRBV21-1,TRBJ1-1,NA,NA,TGTGCCAGCAGCAAAGTACGACAGGAGGACACTGAAGCTTTCTTT,CASSKVRQEDTEAFF
TRBV6-1,TRBJ1-4,NA,NA,TGTGCCAGCAGGCCACAGGTTGGAGACGAAAAACTGTTTTTT,CASRPQVGDEKLFF
TRBV2,TRBJ1-5,NA,NA,TGTGCCAGCACGGGGGTAAGGGAGCCCCAGCATTTT,CASTGVREPQHF
TRBV11-2,TRBJ1-6,NA,NA,TGTGCCAGCAGTCCGCTCCGGGGGCCGGCAAATTCACCCCTCCACTTT,CASSPLRGPANSPLHF
TRBV7-9,TRBJ2-7,NA,TRBD2,TGTGCCATCGGGACCGACGGACTAGCGGGGACCTACGAGCAGTACTTC,CAIGTDGLAGTYEQYF
TRBV11-2,TRBJ2-5,few,TRBD2,TGTGCCAGCAGCTTAGGGACTAGCGGGAGGGCCGTAGAGACCCAGTACTTC,CASSLGTSGRAVETQYF
TRBV28,TRBJ2-3,NA,TRBD2,TGTGCCAGCACGGGAGGGGATACGCAGTATTTT,CASTGGDTQYF
TRBV13,TRBJ2-7,NA,NA,TGTGCCAGCAGCTTAAACCCCAGGAGGGGCCCCTACGAGCAGTACTTC,CASSLNPRRGPYEQYF
TRBV5-6,TRBJ2-7,NA,TRBD2,TGTGCCAGCAGCTTGGTAGTCGGGACTACCTACGAGCAGTACTTC,CASSLVVGTTYEQYF
TRBV4-2,TRBJ2-3,NA,TRBD2,TGTGCCAGCAGCCAAGATTTGACTAGCGGGAGTCGCGCAGATACGCAGTATTTT,CASSQDLTSGSRADTQYF
TRBV5-1,TRBJ1-2,NA,NA,TGCGCCAGCAGCTACGACAGTACCTATGGCTACACCTTC,CASSYDSTYGYTF
TRBV6-1,TRBJ1-6,NA,NA,TGTGCCAGCAGTGAAGAGGGAAGGGGGACACCCCTCCACTTT,CASSEEGRGTPLHF
TRBV28,TRBJ2-7,few,NA,TGTGCCAGCACCACAATAGCCCCGGGGTACGAGCAGTACTTC,CASTTIAPGYEQYF
TRBV5-1,TRBJ2-1,NA,NA,TGCGCCAGCAGCTTCGGGACTTCTAGCTCCTACAATGAGCAGTTCTTC,CASSFGTSSSYNEQFF
TRBV27,TRBJ2-1,NA,NA,TGTGCCAGCAGGGGGTCGGACAACACGTGGAATGAGCAGTTCTTC,CASRGSDNTWNEQFF